What follows is one TCR beta chain and its context. Its target is unknown. Deletions cut 8 bases from V and 9 bases from J, with 14 bases between. CDR3 length equals 12 residues. From germline, CDR1 is SGHAT and CDR2 FQNNGV. The record originates from a study of cytomegalovirus exposure and HLA in healthy donors. General study results and limits: Looking again later, the authors saw that most CMV-associated TCR beta chains seemed HLA-restricted. By HLA locus, TCR association rates varied in a later analysis, with DRB1 showing the most and HLA-C the fewest. There were a few CMV-associated chains whose specificity for CMV antigens was confirmed in vitro.

PCR primers comprised 60 Vbeta and 13 Jbeta primers. Sequenced by immunoSEQ multiplex PCR; TCRdb stores in-frame clones only, minus some. Of 110,000 to 150,000 clones in the sample, approximately 68% were seen once. The sample consisted of PBMCs. This chain uses TRBV11-2 with TRBJ2-1; D perhaps matches TRBD1 (6 bases). The origin of this receptor is a man in his sixties in good health and CMV-seronegative. For the CDR3, the DNA is TGTGCCAGCGGGATCCAGGGGACTGAGCAGTTCTTC. Protein product: CASGIQGTEQFF.